The 26 T cell receptor beta chains below were found in one sample sequenced in a study of metastatic and nonmetastatic thyroid tumors (dated by TCRdb to about 2020). None of the patients had been given any treatment before thyroid surgery. The method behind the library was PCR. This sample was sequenced with an Illumina HiSeq 4000. The raw public data were reprocessed by TCRdb itself: fastp quality trimming at Q25, MiXCR clonotype calling, in-frame beta chains only. This sample is represented by roughly 57,000 clones; 20% to 25% of them were singletons. 4% to 5% of the sample belongs to the ten largest clones. What was sequenced was blood. The source of these receptors is a female donor with papillary thyroid cancer or a benign thyroid nodule (not recorded which). Some clones in this sample may be carry-over from other donors' samples.

This clone was seen many times. The chain links TRBV30 to TRBJ2-2; no definite D call. The V gene lost 1 base and the J gene lost 7 bases, with 13 bases spanning the gap. This CDR3 is built from 14 residues. Germline CDR1 and CDR2: GTSNPN and SVGIG (reference sequence). This chain's CDR3 is CAWSALHRSGELFF. Written as DNA, the CDR3 is TGTGCCTGGAGTGCATTACACCGGAGCGGGGAGCTGTTTTTT.

This clone was seen only a few times. V and J are TRBV5-1 and TRBJ2-7; TRBD2 matches 7 bases. Looked up from germline, CDR1 is SGHRS and CDR2 is YFSETQ. CDR3 length: 15 amino acids. Losses at the gene ends were 0 bases for V and 5 bases for J; bases not matched to a gene: 8. The CDR3 region has the DNA TGCGCCAGCAGCTTGGGTGCTAGCGGTATGGACGAGCAGTACTTC. It is translated as CASSLGASGMDEQYF.

This clone was observed at least ten times. The rearrangement uses TRBV19 and TRBJ2-1; 8 nucleotides align to TRBD1. The V segment lost 3 bases and the J segment 4 bases; nucleotides outside the gene matches: 2. Germline CDR1 reads LNHDA; CDR2 reads SQIVND (reference sequence). CDR3 length: 14 amino acids. The CDR3 protein is CASSMTGEYNEQFF. For the CDR3, the DNA is TGTGCCAGTAGTATGACAGGGGAATACAATGAGCAGTTCTTC. The whole variable domain, remainder taken from reference TRBV19 and TRBJ2-1, is DGGITQSPKYLFRKEGQNVTLSCEQNLNHDAMYWYRQDPGQGLRLIYYSQIVNDFQKGDIAEGYSVSREKKESFPLTVTSAQKNPTAFYLCASSMTGEYNEQFFGPGTRLTVL.

Worth noting for this clone: A junction boundary mismatches the germline segment, possibly from a read error. The rearrangement uses TRBV18 and TRBJ1-2; D possibly corresponds to TRBD1 (5 bases). CDR3 length: 13 residues. Germline values: CDR1 KGHSH, CDR2 LQKENI. The chain's CDR3 is CVSSSSGAYGYTF. CDR3 DNA sequence: TGTGTCAGCTCGTCAAGCGGGGCTTATGGATACACCTTC.

Many counts were recorded for this clone. The CDR3 coding sequence is TGTGCCAGCAGTTATGGGGACAGGGGTTCCAAAAACATTCAGTACTTC. Encoded protein: CASSYGDRGSKNIQYF. The rearrangement links TRBV6-6 to TRBJ2-4; 10 bases fit TRBD1. The CDR3 covers 16 residues. Unmatched junction bases numbered 4, after V lost 3 bases and J lost 2 bases. Germline V gene data show CDR1 as MNHNY and CDR2 as SVGAGI (reference sequence).

This clone appeared many times. One junction end disagrees with the germline gene, perhaps due to a read error. The gene calls are TRBV7-2 and TRBJ2-1, with 7 bases fitting TRBD2. Germline V gives CDR1 SGHTA, CDR2 FQGNSA. This CDR3 contains 12 residues. CDR3 residues: CASSLVSAGVVF. The CDR3 DNA reads TGTGCCAGCAGCTTAGTTTCGGCGGGAGTGGTCTTC.

On this clone itself: This may be a read error, as it is one base from a much larger clone. V and J are TRBV15 and TRBJ2-3, with D possibly TRBD2 on 5 matching bases. The CDR3 is made up of 14 amino acids. Germline CDR1 and CDR2: LNHNV and YYDKDF (reference sequence). Here the CDR3 reads CATSSFPSTDAQYF. CDR3 nucleotides: TGTGCCACCAGCAGCTTCCCTAGCACAGATGCGCAGTATTTT. Full variable domain (rest looked up from reference TRBV15 and TRBJ2-3): DAMVIQNPRYQVTQFGKPVTLSCSQTLNHNVMYWYQQKSSQAPKLLFHYYDKDFNNEADTPDNFQSRRPNTSFCFLDIRSPGLGDTAMYLCATSSFPSTDAQYFGPGTRLTVL.

This clone turned up a few times. CDR3: CASSSLTWPANYGYTF. CDR3 nucleotide sequence: TGTGCCAGCAGTTCCCTTACCTGGCCAGCCAACTATGGCTACACCTTC. The V and J genes are TRBV6-5 and TRBJ1-2; D ambiguous. V was shortened by 4 bases and J by 2 bases, with 17 bases between the two germline ends. CDR3 length equals 16 residues. Germline CDR1 is MNHEY and CDR2 is SVGAGI.

This rearrangement joins TRBV6-1 to TRBJ2-2; tentative D call: TRBD2 (6 bases). Trimming cost V 7 bases and J 0 bases, with 15 bases left between them. CDR3 size: 16 residues. Germline V gene lookup returns CDR1 MNHNS and CDR2 SASEGT. This chain's CDR3 is CASKSGGKSNTGELFF. CDR3 bases: TGTGCCAGCAAGAGTGGAGGGAAGTCGAACACCGGGGAGCTGTTTTTT.

This clone occurred many times. The junction shows a germline mismatch at one end, possibly a read error. This chain connects TRBV10-3 to TRBJ2-1; 15 positions match TRBD2. Germline values: CDR1 ENHRY, CDR2 SYGVKD. The CDR3 runs 16 residues. CDR3 amino acids: CAIREGLAGGLNEQFF. CDR3 sequence (DNA): TGTGCCATCCGTGAGGGACTAGCGGGAGGTCTGAATGAGCAGTTCTTC.

This clone has only a few counts. The chain is built from TRBV6-1 and TRBJ2-1; TRBD2 agrees at 10 bases. V shed 3 bases and J 7 bases; nucleotides not matched to a gene: 12. The CDR3 totals 17 residues. Per the germline V gene, CDR1 is MNHNS and CDR2 is SASEGT. The CDR3 DNA follows: TGTGCCAGCAGTGACGAAGAAAGCGGGAGGGGCTTTAATGAGCAGTTCTTC. It encodes CASSDEESGRGFNEQFF.

The sample holds many counts of this clone. The chain couples TRBV11-3 to TRBJ2-5, with 7 positions matching TRBD2. Germline values: CDR1 SGHNT, CDR2 YENEEA. The CDR3 is 16 amino acids. Trimming at V came to 1 base and at J to 2 bases, leaving 7 bases not matched to a gene. The CDR3 DNA is TGTGCCAGCAGCTTAGGGGGTACAGCGGGACAAGAGACCCAGTACTTC. Protein: CASSLGGTAGQETQYF.

The V call is TRBV9, the J call TRBJ2-7; 10 positions agree with TRBD1. Germline assignment: CDR1 SGDLS and CDR2 YYNGEE. The length of the CDR3 is 13 residues. Trimming took 3 bases from V and 13 from J; bases not matched to a gene: 10. This chain's CDR3 is CASSETPDRGLYF. The DNA of the CDR3 is TGTGCCAGCAGCGAAACTCCCGACAGGGGGCTATACTTC.

This clone was recorded at least ten times. This chain links TRBV2 with TRBJ2-4, with D possibly being TRBD2 (5 bases). Trimming shortened V by 8 bases and J by 0 bases, and 8 bases separated the two germline ends. This CDR3 has 13 residues. The germline gives CDR1 SNHLY, CDR2 FYNNEI. The CDR3 DNA follows: TGTGCCAGCGACCGGGGAGCCAAAAACATTCAGTACTTC. This translates into CASDRGAKNIQYF.

Turning to this clone: Other DNA sequences of this sample code for an identical CDR3. This sequence joins TRBV20-1 and TRBJ1-5; 11 positions match TRBD1. The germline V gene has CDR1 DFQATT and CDR2 SNEGSKA (reference sequence). This CDR3 comprises 19 residues. Trimming removed 1 base from V and 2 bases from J; junction bases left unmatched: 13. Here the CDR3 DNA reads TGCAGTGCTAGAGGGGGAGGGACAGGGGGAGCGAGAGGCAATCAGCCCCAGCATTTT. This codes for CSARGGGTGGARGNQPQHF.

This clone was seen at least ten times. The rearrangement uses TRBV4-1 and TRBJ2-2, with D possibly being TRBD1 (5 bases). The CDR3 consists of 18 residues. With 4 bases removed from V and 1 base from J, the gap between germline ends came to 19 bases. The germline V gene has CDR1 MGHRA and CDR2 YSYEKL. The CDR3 DNA follows: TGCGCCAGCAGCCCTGGAATTTTAAGGGGCGGGAACACCGGGGAGCTGTTTTTT. Its translation is CASSPGILRGGNTGELFF.

The table lists this clone with many counts. V and J are TRBV6-1 and TRBJ1-1; D is uncertain. CDR3 length: 12 amino acids. Germline-derived CDR1 and CDR2 are MNHNS and SASEGT. Trimming pared 5 bases from V and 4 bases from J, leaving 8 bases between. The CDR3 nucleotides read TGTGCCAGCAGTTATATCGGCACTGAAGCTTTCTTT. It is translated as CASSYIGTEAFF.

This clone has at least ten counts. The J gene is TRBJ2-7, the V gene TRBV6-5; no definite D call. With 2 bases removed from V and 0 bases from J, the gap between germline ends came to 11 bases. The CDR3 runs 15 residues. The germline V gene encodes CDR1 MNHEY and CDR2 SVGAGI. The CDR3: CASSYVASLSYEQYF. CDR3 DNA sequence: TGTGCCAGCAGTTACGTCGCGAGCCTCTCCTACGAGCAGTACTTC.

There are many counts of this clone. The chain uses TRBV11-2 and TRBJ1-5, with 10 bases fitting TRBD1. The length of the CDR3 is 16 residues. Germline CDR1 SGHAT, CDR2 FQNNGV. With 5 bases clipped from V and 1 base from J, the junction kept 5 bases outside the gene matches. CDR3 sequence reads: CASSPRTGGSNQPQHF. Written as DNA, the CDR3 is TGTGCCAGCAGCCCTCGGACAGGGGGAAGCAATCAGCCCCAGCATTTT.

The sample holds many counts of this clone. This chain uses TRBV28 with TRBJ1-2; D gene unclear. Per the germline V gene, CDR1 is MDHEN and CDR2 is SYDVKM. Trimming shortened V by 6 bases and J by 4 bases, and 15 bases separated the two germline ends. The CDR3 has 14 amino acids. CDR3 in amino acids: CASSRLGYGYGYTF. The CDR3 nucleotides read TGTGCCAGCAGCCGACTGGGGTATGGCTATGGCTACACCTTC.

This clone was picked up many times. This chain joins TRBV24-1 and TRBJ1-2, with D possibly TRBD1 on 5 matching bases. This CDR3 is 13 amino acids long. CDR1 is KGHDR and CDR2 is SFDVKD in the germline V gene. V lost 7 bases and J lost 6, with 14 bases in between. The CDR3 protein is CATSVAGDHGYTF. Written as DNA, the CDR3 is TGTGCCACCAGCGTTGCGGGGGACCATGGCTACACCTTC.

This clone came up many times. The chain links TRBV25-1 to TRBJ1-5; D unclear. Germline-derived CDR1 and CDR2 are MGHDK and SYGVNS. V shed 2 bases and J shed 6 bases, with 11 bases lying between them. The CDR3 loop spans 14 amino acids. The CDR3 DNA follows: TGTGCCAGCAGTGAAACACGAGATATTCAGCCCCAGCATTTT. Amino acids: CASSETRDIQPQHF.

On this clone: A read error may be the cause here, since a much bigger clone is one base away. The chain combines TRBV11-2 with TRBJ2-1, with D possibly matching TRBD2 (5 bases). The CDR3 is 15 residues long. Germline V gene data show CDR1 as SGHAT and CDR2 as FQNNGV. Here the CDR3 reads CASSLYSRIRDEQSF. For the CDR3, the DNA is TGTGCCAGCAGCTTATATAGCCGGATACGGGATGAGCAGTCCTTC.

This clone was recorded at least ten times. This sequence joins TRBV12-3 or TRBV12-4 and TRBJ2-6; tentatively, D is TRBD1 (5 bases). The germline V and J ends were trimmed by 8 bases and 1 base, with 15 bases remaining between them. The CDR3 runs 16 residues. This CDR3 is CASFQGRASGANVLTF. For the CDR3, the DNA is TGTGCCAGCTTCCAGGGTAGAGCTTCTGGGGCCAACGTCCTGACTTTC.

Ten or more counts support this clone. This chain connects TRBV6-1 to TRBJ2-1, with a weak D call TRBD2 (6 bases). Germline CDR1 is MNHNS and CDR2 is SASEGT. Trimming pared 7 bases from V and 4 bases from J, leaving 20 bases between. The CDR3 has 16 amino acids. The CDR3 loop is CASTRIPHLAYNEQFF. The CDR3 coding sequence is TGTGCCAGCACCCGAATACCGCACCTAGCGTACAATGAGCAGTTCTTC.

This clone appeared many times. This rearrangement joins TRBV6-4 to TRBJ2-7; 10 bases map to TRBD1. Unmatched junction bases numbered 2, after V lost 5 bases and J lost 4 bases. CDR3 length equals 13 residues. Germline V lookup: CDR1 MRHNA, CDR2 SNTAGT. The CDR3 protein is CASSKGQGYEQYF. The DNA for the CDR3 is TGTGCCAGCAGTAAGGGACAGGGGTACGAGCAGTACTTC.